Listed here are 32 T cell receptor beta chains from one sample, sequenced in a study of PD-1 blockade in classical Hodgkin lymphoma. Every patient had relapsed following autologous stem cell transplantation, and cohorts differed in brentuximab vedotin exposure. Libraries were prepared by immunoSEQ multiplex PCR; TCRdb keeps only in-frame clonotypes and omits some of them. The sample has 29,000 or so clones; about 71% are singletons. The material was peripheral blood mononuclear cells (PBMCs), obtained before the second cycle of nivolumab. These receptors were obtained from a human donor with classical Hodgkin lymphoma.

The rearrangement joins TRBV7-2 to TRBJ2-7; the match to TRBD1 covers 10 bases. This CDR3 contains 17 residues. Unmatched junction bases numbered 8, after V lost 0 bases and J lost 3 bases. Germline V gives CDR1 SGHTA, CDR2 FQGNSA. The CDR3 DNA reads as TGTGCCAGCAGCTTAGCGGGGCCGGGACAGGGGAACTACGAGCAGTACTTC. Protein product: CASSLAGPGQGNYEQYF.

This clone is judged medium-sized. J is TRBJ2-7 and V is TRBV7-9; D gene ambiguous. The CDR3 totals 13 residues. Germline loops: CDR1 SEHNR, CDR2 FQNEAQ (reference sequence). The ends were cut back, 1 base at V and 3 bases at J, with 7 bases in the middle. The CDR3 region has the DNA TGTGCCAGCAGCTTAGTGGGTATCTACGAGCAGTACTTC. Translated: CASSLVGIYEQYF.

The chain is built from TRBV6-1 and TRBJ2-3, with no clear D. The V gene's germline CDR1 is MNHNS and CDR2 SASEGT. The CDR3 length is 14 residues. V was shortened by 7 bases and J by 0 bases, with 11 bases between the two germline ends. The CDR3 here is CASKFTASTDTQYF. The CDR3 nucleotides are TGTGCCAGCAAGTTTACGGCAAGCACAGATACGCAGTATTTT.

The CDR3 reads CASSLTGGLNTEAFF. As DNA, the CDR3 is TGTGCCAGCAGCCTGACAGGGGGTTTGAACACTGAAGCTTTCTTT. This chain connects TRBV7-6 to TRBJ1-1, with 9 bases aligning to TRBD1. This CDR3 comprises 15 residues. CDR1 and CDR2 from the germline V gene are SGHVS and FNYEAQ. V was pared by 5 bases and J by 0 bases, with 4 bases of the junction left unmatched.

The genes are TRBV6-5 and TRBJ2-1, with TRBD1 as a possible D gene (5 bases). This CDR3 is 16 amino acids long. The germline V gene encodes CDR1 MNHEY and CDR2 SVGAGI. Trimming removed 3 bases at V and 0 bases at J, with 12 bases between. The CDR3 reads CASSYSTARSYNEQFF. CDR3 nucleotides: TGTGCCAGCAGTTATTCGACAGCCCGCTCCTACAATGAGCAGTTCTTC.

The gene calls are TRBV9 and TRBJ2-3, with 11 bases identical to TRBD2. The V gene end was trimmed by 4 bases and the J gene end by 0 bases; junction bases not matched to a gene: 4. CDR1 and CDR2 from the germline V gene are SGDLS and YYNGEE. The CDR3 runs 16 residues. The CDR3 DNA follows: TGTGCCAGCAGCCGGGGACTAGCGGTGAGCACAGATACGCAGTATTTT. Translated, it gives CASSRGLAVSTDTQYF.

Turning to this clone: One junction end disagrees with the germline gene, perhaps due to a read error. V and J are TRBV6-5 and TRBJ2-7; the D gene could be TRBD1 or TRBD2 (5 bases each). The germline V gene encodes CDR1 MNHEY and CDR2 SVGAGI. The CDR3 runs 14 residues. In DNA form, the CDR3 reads TGTGCCAGCAGTTACTCGAGGGGCTCCTCCGAGCAGTACTTC. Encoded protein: CASSYSRGSSEQYF.

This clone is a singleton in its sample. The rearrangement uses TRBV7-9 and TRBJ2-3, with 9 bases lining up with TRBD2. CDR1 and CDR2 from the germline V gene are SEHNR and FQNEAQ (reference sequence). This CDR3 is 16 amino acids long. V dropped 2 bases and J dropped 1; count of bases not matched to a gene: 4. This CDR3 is CASSLRLAGRTDTQYF. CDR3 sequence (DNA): TGTGCCAGCAGCTTAAGGCTAGCGGGGCGCACAGATACGCAGTATTTT.

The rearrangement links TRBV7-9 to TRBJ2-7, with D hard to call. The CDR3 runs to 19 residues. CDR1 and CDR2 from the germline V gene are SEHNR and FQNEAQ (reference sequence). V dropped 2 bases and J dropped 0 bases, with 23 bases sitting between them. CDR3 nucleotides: TGTGCCAGCAGCTTAAACCCGTCTTCCCAGAGGATCCTCTCCTACGAGCAGTACTTC. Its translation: CASSLNPSSQRILSYEQYF.

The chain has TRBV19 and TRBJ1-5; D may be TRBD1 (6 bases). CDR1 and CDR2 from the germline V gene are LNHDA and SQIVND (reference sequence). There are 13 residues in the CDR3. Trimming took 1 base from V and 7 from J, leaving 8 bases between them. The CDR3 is CASSIVGGQPQHF. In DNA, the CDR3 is TGTGCCAGTAGTATAGTAGGGGGGCAGCCCCAGCATTTT.

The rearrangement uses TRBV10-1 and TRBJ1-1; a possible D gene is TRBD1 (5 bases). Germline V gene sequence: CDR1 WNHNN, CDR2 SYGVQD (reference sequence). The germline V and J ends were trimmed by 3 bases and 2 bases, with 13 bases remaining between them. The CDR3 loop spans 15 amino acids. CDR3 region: CASSEGSGDNTEAFF. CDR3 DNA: TGCGCCAGCAGTGAAGGCTCGGGGGACAACACTGAAGCTTTCTTT.

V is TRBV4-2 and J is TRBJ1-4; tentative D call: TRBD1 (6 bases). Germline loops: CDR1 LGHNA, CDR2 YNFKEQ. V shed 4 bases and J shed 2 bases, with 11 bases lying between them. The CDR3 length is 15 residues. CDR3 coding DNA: TGTGCCAGCAGCCGCGACAGGAAGACTAATGAAAAACTGTTTTTT. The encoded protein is CASSRDRKTNEKLFF.

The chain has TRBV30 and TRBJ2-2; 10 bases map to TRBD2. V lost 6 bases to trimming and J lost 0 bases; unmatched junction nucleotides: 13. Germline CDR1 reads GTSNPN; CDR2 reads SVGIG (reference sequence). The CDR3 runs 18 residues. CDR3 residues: CACSPFPLAGANTGELFF. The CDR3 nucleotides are TGTGCCTGCAGTCCATTCCCCCTAGCGGGGGCGAACACCGGGGAGCTGTTTTTT. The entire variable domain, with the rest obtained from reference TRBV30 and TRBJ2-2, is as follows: SQTIHQWPATLVQPVGSPLSLECTVEGTSNPNLYWYRQAAGRGLQLLFYSVGIGQISSEVPQNLSASRPQDRQFILSSKKLLLSDSGFYLCACSPFPLAGANTGELFFGEGSRLTVL.

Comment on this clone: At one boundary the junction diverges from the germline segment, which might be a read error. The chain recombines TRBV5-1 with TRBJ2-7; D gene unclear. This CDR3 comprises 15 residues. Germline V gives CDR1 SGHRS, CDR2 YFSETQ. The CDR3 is CASSLGQSPAYEQYF. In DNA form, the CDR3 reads TGTGCCAGCAGCCTTGGGCAGTCCCCTGCCTACGAGCAGTACTTC.

The CDR3 here is CASSFSSYEQYF. The CDR3 region has the DNA TGTGCCAGCAGCTTCAGCTCCTACGAGCAGTACTTC. This chain uses TRBV7-9 with TRBJ2-7; D is unclear. V lost 3 bases and J 0 bases, leaving 3 bases between the germline ends. The CDR3 sequence is 12 residues long. Germline V gene lookup returns CDR1 SEHNR and CDR2 FQNEAQ (reference sequence). The full variable domain, its missing parts supplied by reference TRBV7-9 and TRBJ2-7, is DTGVSQNPRHKITKRGQNVTFRCDPISEHNRLYWYRQTLGQGPEFLTYFQNEAQLEKSRLLSDRFSAERPKGSFSTLEIQRTEQGDSAMYLCASSFSSYEQYFGPGTRLTVT.

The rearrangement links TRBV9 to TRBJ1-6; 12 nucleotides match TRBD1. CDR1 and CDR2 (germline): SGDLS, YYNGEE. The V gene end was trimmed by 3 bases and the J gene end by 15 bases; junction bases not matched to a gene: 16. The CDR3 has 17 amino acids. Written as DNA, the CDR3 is TGTGCCAGCAGCGATCGGGGACAGGGGGCACCGGGTGGACTCCTCCACTTT. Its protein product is CASSDRGQGAPGGLLHF.

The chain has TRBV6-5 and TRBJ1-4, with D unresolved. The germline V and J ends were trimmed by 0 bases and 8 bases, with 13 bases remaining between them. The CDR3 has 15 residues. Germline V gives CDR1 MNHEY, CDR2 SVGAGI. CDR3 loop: CASSYSGRVREKLFF. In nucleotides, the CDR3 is TGTGCCAGCAGTTACTCTGGACGGGTGAGAGAAAAACTGTTTTTT.

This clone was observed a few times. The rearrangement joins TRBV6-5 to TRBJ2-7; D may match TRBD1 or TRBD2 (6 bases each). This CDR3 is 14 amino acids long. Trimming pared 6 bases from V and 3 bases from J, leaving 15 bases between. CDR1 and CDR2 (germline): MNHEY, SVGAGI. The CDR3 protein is CASSLRQEGYEQYF. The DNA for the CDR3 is TGTGCCAGCAGCCTGAGACAGGAGGGCTACGAGCAGTACTTC.

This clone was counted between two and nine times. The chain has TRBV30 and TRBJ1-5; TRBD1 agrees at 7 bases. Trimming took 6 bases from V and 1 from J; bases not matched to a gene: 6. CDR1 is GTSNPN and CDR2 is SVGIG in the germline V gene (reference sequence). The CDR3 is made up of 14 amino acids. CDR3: CACRRGQSNQPQHF. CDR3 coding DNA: TGTGCCTGCCGTCGGGGACAGAGCAATCAGCCCCAGCATTTT.

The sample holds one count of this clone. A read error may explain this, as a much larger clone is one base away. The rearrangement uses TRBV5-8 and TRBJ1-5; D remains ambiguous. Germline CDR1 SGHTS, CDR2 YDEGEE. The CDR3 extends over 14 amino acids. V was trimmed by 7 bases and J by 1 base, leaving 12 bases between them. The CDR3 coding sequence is TGTGCCAGCGGGGAGGGCATCAGCAATCAGCCCCAGCATTTT. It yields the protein CASGEGISNQPQHF.

The CDR3 reads CASGAGSYQPQHF. The CDR3 DNA is TGTGCTAGTGGTGCAGGAAGTTATCAGCCCCAGCATTTT. V usage is TRBV12-5 and J usage is TRBJ1-5; D gene uncertain. V was shortened by 5 bases and J by 5 bases, with 10 bases between the two germline ends. Germline values: CDR1 LGHNT, CDR2 FRNRAP. The CDR3 extends over 13 amino acids. Drawing the rest from reference TRBV12-5 and TRBJ1-5, the complete variable domain is DARVTQTPRHKVTEMGQEVTMRCQPILGHNTVFWYRQTMMQGLELLAYFRNRAPLDDSGMPKDRFSAEMPDATLATLKIQPSEPRDSAVYFCASGAGSYQPQHFGDGTRLSIL.

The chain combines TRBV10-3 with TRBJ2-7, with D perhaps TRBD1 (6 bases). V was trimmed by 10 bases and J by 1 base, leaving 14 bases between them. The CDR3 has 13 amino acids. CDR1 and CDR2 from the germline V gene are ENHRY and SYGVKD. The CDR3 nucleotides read TGTGCCAACCGGGACACCCAGTCCTACGAGCAGTACTTC. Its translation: CANRDTQSYEQYF.

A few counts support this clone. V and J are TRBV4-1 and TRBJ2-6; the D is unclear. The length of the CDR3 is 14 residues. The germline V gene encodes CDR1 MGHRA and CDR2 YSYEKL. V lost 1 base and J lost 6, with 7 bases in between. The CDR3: CASSQGPAANVLTF. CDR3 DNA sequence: TGCGCCAGCAGCCAAGGGCCTGCGGCCAACGTCCTGACTTTC.

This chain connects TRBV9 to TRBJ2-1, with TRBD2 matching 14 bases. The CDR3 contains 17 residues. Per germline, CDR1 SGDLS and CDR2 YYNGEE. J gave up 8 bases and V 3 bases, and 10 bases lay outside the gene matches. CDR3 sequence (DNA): TGTGCCAGCAGCGACCCGACTAGCGGGGGGGCTTTCTATGAGCAGTTCTTC. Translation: CASSDPTSGGAFYEQFF.

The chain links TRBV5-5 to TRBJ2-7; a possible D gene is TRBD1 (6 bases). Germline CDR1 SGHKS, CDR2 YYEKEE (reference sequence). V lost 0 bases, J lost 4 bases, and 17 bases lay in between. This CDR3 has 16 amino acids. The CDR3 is CASSLARSGEPYEQYF. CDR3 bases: TGTGCCAGCAGCTTGGCCAGATCAGGGGAGCCTTACGAGCAGTACTTC.

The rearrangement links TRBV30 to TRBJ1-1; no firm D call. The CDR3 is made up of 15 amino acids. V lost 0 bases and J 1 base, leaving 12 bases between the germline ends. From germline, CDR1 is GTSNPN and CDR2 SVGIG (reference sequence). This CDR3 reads CAWSVRGSRNTEAFF. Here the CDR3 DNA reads TGTGCCTGGAGTGTACGAGGTAGCCGGAACACTGAAGCTTTCTTT.

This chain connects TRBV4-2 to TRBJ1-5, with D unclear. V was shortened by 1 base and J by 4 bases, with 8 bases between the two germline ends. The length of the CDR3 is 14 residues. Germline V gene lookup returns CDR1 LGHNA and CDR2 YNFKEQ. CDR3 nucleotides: TGTGCCAGCAGCCAAGGTGTAGGGAATCAGCCCCAGCATTTT. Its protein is CASSQGVGNQPQHF.

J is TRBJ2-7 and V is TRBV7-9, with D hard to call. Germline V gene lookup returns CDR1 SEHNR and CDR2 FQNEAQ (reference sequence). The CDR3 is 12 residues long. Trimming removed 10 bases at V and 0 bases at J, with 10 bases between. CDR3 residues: CATTWTSYEQYF. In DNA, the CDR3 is TGTGCCACGACTTGGACCTCCTACGAGCAGTACTTC.

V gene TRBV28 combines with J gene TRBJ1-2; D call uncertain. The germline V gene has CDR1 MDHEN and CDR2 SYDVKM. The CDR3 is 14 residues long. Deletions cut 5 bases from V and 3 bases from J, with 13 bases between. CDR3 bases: TGTGCCAGCAGTAAAAACGACGGGGACTATGGCTACACCTTC. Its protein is CASSKNDGDYGYTF.

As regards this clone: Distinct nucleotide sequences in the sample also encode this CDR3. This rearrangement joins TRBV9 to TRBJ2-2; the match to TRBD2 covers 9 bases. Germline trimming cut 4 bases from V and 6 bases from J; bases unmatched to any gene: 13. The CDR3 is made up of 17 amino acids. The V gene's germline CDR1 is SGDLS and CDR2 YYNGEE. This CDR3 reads CASSPRGGGGASGELFF. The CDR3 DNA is TGTGCCAGCAGCCCCCGAGGTGGCGGGGGGGCTTCCGGGGAGCTGTTTTTT.

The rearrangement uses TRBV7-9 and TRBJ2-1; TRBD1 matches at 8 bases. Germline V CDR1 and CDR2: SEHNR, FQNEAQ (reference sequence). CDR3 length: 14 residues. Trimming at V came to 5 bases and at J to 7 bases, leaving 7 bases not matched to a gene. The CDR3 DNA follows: TGTGCCAGCAGCCCCCAGACAGGGGTAAATGAGCAGTTCTTC. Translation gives CASSPQTGVNEQFF.

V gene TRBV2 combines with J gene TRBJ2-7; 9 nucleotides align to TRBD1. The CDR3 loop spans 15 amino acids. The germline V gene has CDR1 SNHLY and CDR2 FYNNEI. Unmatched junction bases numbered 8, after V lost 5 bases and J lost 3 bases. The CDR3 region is CASSWTGDFYYEQYF. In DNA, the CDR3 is TGTGCCAGCAGTTGGACAGGGGATTTCTACTACGAGCAGTACTTC.